This record covers a single T cell receptor beta chain. This sample includes further DNA sequences coding for the same CDR3. Under the authors' procedure: Estimated nucleated cell counts came from reference gene primer amplification. Sequencing used immunoSEQ multiplex PCR; TCRdb keeps in-frame clones, though not all of them. That table is the source of V, J and clone size, and D and trimming were worked out from the DNA. The table lists about 150,000 clones, around 84% of them singletons. V was clipped by 5 bases and J by 2 bases; unmatched bases: 3. The length of the CDR3 is 15 residues. The germline V gene encodes CDR1 SEHNR and CDR2 FQNEAQ (reference sequence). The data were taken from a study of blood T cell repertoires in COVID-19. Study context: Acute and convalescent COVID-19 specimens originated in the United States, Italy and Spain. T cells, B-cell-depleted T cells, or PBMCs supplied cDNA or gDNA.

Sequenced material: peripheral blood. The chain is built from TRBV7-9 and TRBJ1-4, with 9 bases identical to TRBD1. The clonotype was recovered from a woman between 50 and 59 years old with acute or convalescent COVID-19. Here the CDR3 reads CASSLDRGTNEKLFF. In DNA, the CDR3 is TGTGCCAGCAGCCTCGACAGGGGGACTAATGAAAAACTGTTTTTT.